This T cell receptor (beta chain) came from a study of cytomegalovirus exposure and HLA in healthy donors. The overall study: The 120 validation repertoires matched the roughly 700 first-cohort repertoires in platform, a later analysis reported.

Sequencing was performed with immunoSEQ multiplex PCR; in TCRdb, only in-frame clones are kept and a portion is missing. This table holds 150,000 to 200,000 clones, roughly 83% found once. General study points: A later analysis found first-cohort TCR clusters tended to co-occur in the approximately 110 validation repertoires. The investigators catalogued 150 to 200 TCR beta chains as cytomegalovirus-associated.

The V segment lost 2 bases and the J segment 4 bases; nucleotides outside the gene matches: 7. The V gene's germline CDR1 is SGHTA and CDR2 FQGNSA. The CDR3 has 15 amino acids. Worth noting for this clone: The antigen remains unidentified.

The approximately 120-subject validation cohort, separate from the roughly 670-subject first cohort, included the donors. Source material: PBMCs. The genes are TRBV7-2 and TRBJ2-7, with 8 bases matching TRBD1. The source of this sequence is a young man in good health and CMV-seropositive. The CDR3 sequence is CASSLSGGAGYEQYF. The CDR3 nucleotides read TGTGCCAGCAGCTTATCAGGGGGCGCAGGATACGAGCAGTACTTC.